The 6 T cell receptor beta chains listed next were all sequenced from one sample in a study of a mutant IDH1 vaccine in newly diagnosed glioma. Generated by immunoSEQ multiplex PCR, the TCRdb table keeps only in-frame clones and is missing some. The sample shows over 75,000 clones, 80% to 90% of them seen only once. Time point here: baseline, week 1 (first vaccination visit). Described treatment: pre-vaccination baseline after standard-of-care therapy. This sample comprised PBMCs, obtained from a glioma patient treated with radiotherapy, temozolomide or both. These receptors were taken from a woman between 50 and 59 years old with glioma.

There are a few counts of this clone. The gene calls are TRBV19 and TRBJ1-5; D is undetermined. The CDR3 spans 13 residues. In germline, CDR1 is LNHDA, CDR2 SQIVND (reference sequence). V gave up 3 bases and J gave up 8 bases, with 11 bases separating them. CDR3 nucleotides: TGTGCCAGTAGTATGCTAGTCCGGGAGCCCCAGCATTTT. It encodes CASSMLVREPQHF.

Regarding this clone: This specimen includes other DNA sequences encoding the same CDR3. The chain recombines TRBV5-1 with TRBJ2-7; the D is unclear. The CDR3 extends over 12 amino acids. V lost 2 bases and J 4 bases, leaving 7 bases between the germline ends. The germline gives CDR1 SGHRS, CDR2 YFSETQ. DNA of the CDR3: TGCGCCAGCAGCTTCCAAGGGTACGAGCAGTACTTC. Translated: CASSFQGYEQYF.

V gene TRBV18 combines with J gene TRBJ2-6; D might be TRBD1 (5 bases). CDR1 KGHSH and CDR2 LQKENI come from the germline V gene. Trimming stripped 5 bases from V and 0 bases from J, with 14 bases between. The length of the CDR3 is 17 residues. CDR3 sequence reads: CASSKTVIGSGANVLTF. CDR3 nucleotides: TGTGCCAGCTCAAAGACAGTGATTGGCTCTGGGGCCAACGTCCTGACTTTC.

This clone was seen a handful of times. This chain joins TRBV19 and TRBJ2-2, with 8 bases lining up with TRBD1. Germline V gene data show CDR1 as LNHDA and CDR2 as SQIVND (reference sequence). The CDR3 sequence is 15 residues long. Trimming cost V 2 bases and J 4 bases; bases outside gene matches: 3. CDR3: CASSIQGASTGELFF. CDR3 DNA: TGTGCCAGTAGTATACAGGGGGCGAGCACCGGGGAGCTGTTTTTT.

The V gene is TRBV6-1, the J gene TRBJ2-4, with D tentatively TRBD2 (5 bases). V shed 7 bases and J shed 0 bases, with 13 bases lying between them. The CDR3 is 15 amino acids. Germline lookup yields CDR1 MNHNS and CDR2 SASEGT. CDR3 DNA sequence: TGTGCCAGCAAAGAGGGCCTCATAGCCAAAAACATTCAGTACTTC. It is translated as CASKEGLIAKNIQYF.

This sequence joins TRBV11-2 and TRBJ1-1, with a tentative D call TRBD1 (5 bases). Germline-derived CDR1 and CDR2 are SGHAT and FQNNGV. V was clipped by 4 bases and J by 1 base, with 7 bases between them. This CDR3 is 13 amino acids long. Written as DNA, the CDR3 is TGTGCCAGCAGCTATACAGGGAACACTGAAGCTTTCTTT. Its protein is CASSYTGNTEAFF.